This TCR beta chain was recovered during a study of shared clonotypes between healthy human individuals. Sequenced by immunoSEQ multiplex PCR; TCRdb stores in-frame clones only, minus some. The table lists 2 million to 2.5 million clones, 85% to 95% of them singletons, with about 0.41% in the top ten. The TCR comes from a man in his late teens or twenties in good health. Some clones in this sample may be carry-over from other donors' samples. Material for sequencing was naive CD4+ T cells from PBMCs. This sample's subset: CD45RA+ positively selected.

The CDR3 region is CASGDIYEQYF. The CDR3 DNA reads TGTGCCAGCGGGGACATCTACGAGCAGTACTTC. The chain couples TRBV19 to TRBJ2-7; D perhaps matches TRBD1 (6 bases). The CDR3 loop spans 11 amino acids. V was cut by 9 bases and J by 3 bases, with 9 bases left in between. Germline CDR1 and CDR2: LNHDA and SQIVND (reference sequence).